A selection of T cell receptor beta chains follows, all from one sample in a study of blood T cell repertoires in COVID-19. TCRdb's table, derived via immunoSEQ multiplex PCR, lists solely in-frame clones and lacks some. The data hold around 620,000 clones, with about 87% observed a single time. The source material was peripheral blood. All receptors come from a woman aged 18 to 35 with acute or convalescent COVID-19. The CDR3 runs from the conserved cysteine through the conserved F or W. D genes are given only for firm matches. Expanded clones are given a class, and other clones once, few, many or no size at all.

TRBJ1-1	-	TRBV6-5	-	CAIQTGNTEAFF	TGTGCCATTCAAACGGGGAACACTGAAGCTTTCTTT
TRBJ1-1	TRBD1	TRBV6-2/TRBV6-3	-	CASSNRDRGIETEAFF	TGTGCCAGCAGTAATCGGGACAGGGGGATTGAAACTGAAGCTTTCTTT
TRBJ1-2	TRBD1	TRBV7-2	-	CASSLEGGRQGDGYTF	TGTGCCAGCAGCTTAGAGGGAGGTCGACAGGGCGACGGCTACACCTTC
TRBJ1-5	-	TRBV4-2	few	CASSQVWGGGAAKPQHF	TGTGCCAGCAGCCAAGTATGGGGAGGGGGGGCCGCGAAGCCCCAGCATTTT
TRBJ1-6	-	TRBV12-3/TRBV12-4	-	CASSSGTSPLHF	TGTGCCAGCAGTTCGGGTACTTCACCCCTCCACTTT
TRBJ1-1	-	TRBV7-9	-	CASSPAPRAEAFF	TGTGCCAGCAGCCCTGCGCCCCGGGCTGAAGCTTTCTTT
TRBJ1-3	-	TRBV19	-	CASRGRQAAGNTIYF	TGTGCCAGTAGAGGTCGACAGGCCGCCGGAAACACCATATATTTT
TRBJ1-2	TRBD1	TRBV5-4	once	CASSLWTGGVPYGYTF	TGTGCCAGCAGCTTGTGGACAGGGGGCGTACCCTATGGCTACACCTTC
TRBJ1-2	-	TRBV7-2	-	CASSLHRGYGYTF	TGTGCCAGCAGCTTACACAGAGGGTATGGCTACACCTTC
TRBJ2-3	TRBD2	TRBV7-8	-	CASSAQRGGTDTQYF	TGTGCCAGCAGCGCTCAGCGGGGGGGCACAGATACGCAGTATTTT
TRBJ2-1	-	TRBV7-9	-	CASSLTIEQFF	TGTGCCAGCAGCTTGACAATTGAGCAGTTCTTC
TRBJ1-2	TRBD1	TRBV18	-	CASSLFGQGRHYGYTF	TGTGCCAGCTCACTCTTCGGACAGGGTCGGCACTATGGCTACACCTTC
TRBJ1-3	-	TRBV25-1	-	CASSERDSGNTIYF	TGTGCCAGCAGTGAAAGAGACTCTGGAAACACCATATATTTT
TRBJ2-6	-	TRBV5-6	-	CASSPGGANVLTF	TGTGCCAGCAGCCCCGGGGGGGCCAACGTCCTGACTTTC
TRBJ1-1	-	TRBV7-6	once	CASSLDLRNPNTEAFF	TGTGCCAGCAGCTTAGACCTCAGGAATCCGAACACTGAAGCTTTCTTT
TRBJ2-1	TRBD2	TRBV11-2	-	CASSLGAAGGGDYNEQFF	TGTGCCAGCAGCTTAGGTGCGGCGGGGGGCGGCGATTACAATGAGCAGTTCTTC
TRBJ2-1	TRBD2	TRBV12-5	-	CASGLLPGTSGGYSYNEQFF	TGTGCTAGTGGTTTGCTCCCGGGGACTAGCGGGGGGTATTCCTACAATGAGCAGTTCTTC
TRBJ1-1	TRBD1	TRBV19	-	CASSQTGGTEAFF	TGTGCCAGTAGTCAGACAGGGGGAACTGAAGCTTTCTTT
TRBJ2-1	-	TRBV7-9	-	CASSLTSWGQFF	TGTGCCAGCAGCTTAACTAGCTGGGGGCAGTTCTTC
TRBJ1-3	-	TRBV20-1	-	CSASRQNSGNTIYF	TGCAGTGCTAGTCGCCAGAACTCTGGAAACACCATATATTTT
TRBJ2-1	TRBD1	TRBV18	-	CASQTQGATAEQFF	TGTGCCAGCCAAACACAGGGGGCGACGGCTGAGCAGTTCTTC
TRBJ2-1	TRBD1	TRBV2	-	CASSDAGQGLSEQFF	TGTGCCAGCAGTGACGCGGGACAGGGATTGAGTGAGCAGTTCTTC
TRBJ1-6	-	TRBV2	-	CASSERTVSYNSPLHF	TGTGCCAGCAGTGAACGTACGGTTTCCTATAATTCACCCCTCCACTTT
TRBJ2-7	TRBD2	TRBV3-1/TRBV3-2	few	CASSQDIGTRLGEQYF	TGTGCCAGCAGCCAAGATATTGGGACTAGGCTCGGCGAGCAGTACTTC
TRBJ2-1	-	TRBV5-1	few	CASSLADEQFF	TGCGCCAGCAGCTTGGCCGATGAGCAGTTCTTC
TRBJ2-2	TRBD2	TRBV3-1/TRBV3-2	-	CASSQEFILAGTGELFF	TGTGCCAGCAGCCAAGAGTTTATTCTAGCGGGGACCGGGGAGCTGTTTTTT
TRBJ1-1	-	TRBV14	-	CASSALGGWTEAFF	TGTGCCAGCAGTGCCTTGGGGGGGTGGACTGAAGCTTTCTTT
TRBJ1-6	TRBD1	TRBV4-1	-	CASSQGGPGTGASPLHF	TGCGCCAGCAGCCAAGGCGGTCCCGGGACAGGGGCCTCACCCCTCCACTTT
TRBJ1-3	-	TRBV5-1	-	CASSLGGVRAGNTIYF	TGCGCCAGCAGCTTAGGGGGGGTACGAGCCGGAAACACCATATATTTT
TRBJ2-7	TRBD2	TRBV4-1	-	CASSRGLAYEQYF	TGCGCCAGCAGCCGGGGACTAGCCTACGAGCAGTACTTC
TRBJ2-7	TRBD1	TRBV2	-	CASSRDRAYYEQYF	TGTGCCAGCAGCCGGGACAGGGCTTACTACGAGCAGTACTTC
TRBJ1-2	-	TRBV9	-	CASSVDNRRGGYTF	TGTGCCAGCAGCGTAGATAACAGGCGGGGTGGCTACACCTTC
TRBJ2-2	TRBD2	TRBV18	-	CASSPGAGGDTGELFF	TGTGCCAGCTCACCGGGAGCGGGGGGCGACACCGGGGAGCTGTTTTTT
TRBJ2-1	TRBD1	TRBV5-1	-	CASSNTTGVSSYNEQFF	TGCGCCAGCAGCAATACTACAGGGGTGAGCTCCTACAATGAGCAGTTCTTC
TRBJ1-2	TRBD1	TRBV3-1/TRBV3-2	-	CASSRFDRVEMYGYTF	TGTGCCAGCAGCCGCTTTGACAGGGTGGAGATGTATGGCTACACCTTC
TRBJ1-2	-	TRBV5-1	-	CASSPEGTGGYTF	TGCGCCAGCAGCCCCGAGGGAACGGGTGGCTACACCTTC
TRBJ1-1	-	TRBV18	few	CASSNSGSRANTEAFF	TGTGCCAGCTCAAATTCGGGGAGTCGGGCGAACACTGAAGCTTTCTTT
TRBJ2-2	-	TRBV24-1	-	CATKQSTGELFF	TGTGCCACCAAACAGAGCACCGGGGAGCTGTTTTTT
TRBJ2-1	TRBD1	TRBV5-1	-	CASSLGTGNNEQFF	TGCGCCAGCAGCCTTGGGACAGGTAACAATGAGCAGTTCTTC
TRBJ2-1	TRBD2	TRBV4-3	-	CASSQEPAGGYSYNEQFF	TGCGCCAGCAGCCAAGAACCAGCGGGGGGGTACTCCTACAATGAGCAGTTCTTC
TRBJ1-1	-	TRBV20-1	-	CSASGGSVGSTEAFF	TGCAGTGCTAGTGGAGGAAGCGTAGGCAGCACTGAAGCTTTCTTT
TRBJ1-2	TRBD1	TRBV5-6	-	CASSLGDRVAYGYTF	TGTGCCAGCAGCTTGGGGGACAGGGTGGCCTATGGCTACACCTTC
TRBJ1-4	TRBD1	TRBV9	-	CASSADRGYEKLFF	TGTGCCAGCAGCGCGGACAGGGGATACGAAAAACTGTTTTTT